Below, 21 T cell receptor beta chains from the same sample are listed, as sequenced in a study of cytomegalovirus exposure and HLA in healthy donors. The protocol was immunoSEQ multiplex PCR, while the TCRdb copy is restricted to in-frame clones and leaves out a portion. The table lists roughly 200,000 clones, about four fifths of them singletons, with 2.8% in the top ten. Sequencing was carried out using PBMCs. These receptors were obtained from a woman aged 18 to 35 in good health and CMV-seropositive.

This chain uses TRBV18 with TRBJ1-1; D may be TRBD1 (5 bases). The CDR3 is made up of 13 amino acids. CDR1 and CDR2 from the germline V gene are KGHSH and LQKENI. Trimming left V 3 bases short and J 9 bases short, with 14 bases between. CDR3 in DNA: TGTGCCAGCTCACCCAAAAATCAGGGAAAAGCTTTCTTT. This gives the protein CASSPKNQGKAFF.

The V gene is TRBV5-1, the J gene TRBJ1-2; tentative D call: TRBD1 (5 bases). The V end lost 0 bases, the J end lost 7 bases, and 13 bases lay between the germline ends. The CDR3 length is 14 residues. Germline V lookup: CDR1 SGHRS, CDR2 YFSETQ. The CDR3 nucleotides read TGCGCCAGCAGCTTGGGGGGAACCCAGGGTGGCTACACCTTC. Its translation is CASSLGGTQGGYTF.

The chain carries TRBV11-2 and TRBJ1-5, with D unresolved. CDR3 length equals 13 residues. V shed 1 base and J shed 3 bases, with 4 bases lying between them. Germline CDR1 and CDR2: SGHAT and FQNNGV. The CDR3 coding sequence is TGTGCCAGCAGCTTAGGACTCAATCAGCCCCAGCATTTT. It specifies CASSLGLNQPQHF.

The rearrangement uses TRBV27 and TRBJ1-1; TRBD1 matches 7 bases. The CDR3 contains 15 residues. With 6 bases clipped from V and 6 bases from J, the junction kept 13 bases outside the gene matches. Looked up from germline, CDR1 is MNHEY and CDR2 is SMNVEV (reference sequence). The CDR3 protein is CASSLTTRQGAEAFF. For the CDR3, the DNA is TGTGCCAGCAGCCTGACTACCAGACAGGGCGCTGAAGCTTTCTTT.

This chain joins TRBV15 and TRBJ1-2; D is unclear. The CDR3 is made up of 13 amino acids. V lost 0 bases, J lost 7 bases, and 9 bases lay in between. Per germline, CDR1 LNHNV and CDR2 YYDKDF (reference sequence). This CDR3 reads CATSRDVAGGYTF. For the CDR3, the DNA is TGTGCCACCAGCAGAGATGTTGCAGGTGGCTACACCTTC.

This clone occurred a few times. Other DNA sequences in the same sample also yield this CDR3. The chain uses TRBV7-8 and TRBJ1-5; 7 nucleotides align to TRBD1. CDR1 SGHVS and CDR2 FQNEAQ come from the germline V gene. V lost 5 bases to trimming and J lost 3 bases; unmatched junction nucleotides: 4. CDR3 size: 14 residues. CDR3 residues: CASSLGTVNQPQHF. As DNA, the CDR3 is TGTGCCAGCAGCCTGGGGACAGTCAATCAGCCCCAGCATTTT.

The gene calls are TRBV2 and TRBJ1-6; D is unclear. V gave up 4 bases and J gave up 4 bases, with 11 bases separating them. The CDR3 has 15 residues. The V gene's germline CDR1 is SNHLY and CDR2 FYNNEI. The CDR3 protein is CASSGSVRYNSPLHF. As DNA, the CDR3 is TGTGCCAGCAGTGGGAGTGTTAGGTATAATTCACCCCTCCACTTT.

The chain links TRBV6-5 to TRBJ2-6; no firm D call. Trimming left V 2 bases short and J 8 bases short, with 7 bases between. Germline assignment: CDR1 MNHEY and CDR2 SVGAGI. The CDR3 consists of 13 residues. CDR3 sequence (DNA): TGTGCCAGCAGTTACGGGCAGACCAACGTCCTGACTTTC. Translation gives CASSYGQTNVLTF.

The gene calls are TRBV13 and TRBJ1-2; D perhaps matches TRBD1 (6 bases). This CDR3 is built from 15 residues. The V gene's germline CDR1 is PRHDT and CDR2 FYEKMQ (reference sequence). Trimming left V 3 bases short and J 1 base short, with 12 bases between. CDR3 bases: TGTGCCAGCAGCTTCCACAGGGCCAATAACTATGGCTACACCTTC. It is translated as CASSFHRANNYGYTF.

The V call is TRBV11-2, the J call TRBJ1-1, with unresolved D. This CDR3 has 13 amino acids. V was cut by 2 bases and J by 3 bases, with 7 bases left in between. Germline CDR1 SGHAT, CDR2 FQNNGV. The CDR3 DNA reads TGTGCCAGCAGCTTAACGCAGTACACTGAAGCTTTCTTT. Its protein product is CASSLTQYTEAFF.

The V call is TRBV7-8, the J call TRBJ2-3, with a tentative D call TRBD1 (5 bases). This CDR3 contains 13 residues. Trimming cost V 10 bases and J 6 bases, with 17 bases left between them. Germline-derived CDR1 and CDR2 are SGHVS and FQNEAQ. CDR3 bases: TGTGCCACTCGGCCAGGGTTGGCGGATACGCAGTATTTT. Its translation: CATRPGLADTQYF.

In its sample, this clone was seen once. This sequence joins TRBV25-1 and TRBJ1-4, with TRBD1 identical over 7 bases. The CDR3 has 14 amino acids. Germline CDR1 reads MGHDK; CDR2 reads SYGVNS. With 3 bases clipped from V and 5 bases from J, the junction kept 3 bases outside the gene matches. As DNA, the CDR3 is TGTGCCAGCAGTGAGGTCAGGGGGAATGAAAAACTGTTTTTT. Translating gives CASSEVRGNEKLFF. The variable domain in full, completed from reference TRBV25-1 and TRBJ1-4, reads EADIYQTPRYLVIGTGKKITLECSQTMGHDKMYWYQQDPGMELHLIHYSYGVNSTEKGDLSSESTVSRIRTEHFPLTLESARPSHTSQYLCASSEVRGNEKLFFGSGTQLSVL.

The chain has TRBV12-5 and TRBJ2-7, with 10 bases identical to TRBD2. V shed 6 bases and J 3 bases; nucleotides not matched to a gene: 5. This CDR3 is 14 amino acids long. Looked up from germline, CDR1 is LGHNT and CDR2 is FRNRAP. CDR3 bases: TGTGCTAGTGGCCAACTAGCGGGGTACTACGAGCAGTACTTC. This sequence encodes CASGQLAGYYEQYF.

The chain links TRBV27 to TRBJ1-5; perhaps TRBD1 as D (5 bases). Deletions cut 5 bases from V and 5 bases from J, with 19 bases between. The CDR3 is 16 residues long. CDR1 and CDR2 (germline): MNHEY, SMNVEV (reference sequence). The CDR3 DNA follows: TGTGCCAGCAGTAGCGGGACCGTCGTTTTGGATCAGCCCCAGCATTTT. Its protein product is CASSSGTVVLDQPQHF.

The CDR3 DNA reads TGTGCCATCACAGGGGGTGGGGTGAAGTTCTTC. Translated: CAITGGGVKFF. The chain carries TRBV6-5 and TRBJ2-1, with TRBD1 identical over 8 bases. Trimming removed 10 bases from V and 14 bases from J; junction bases left unmatched: 10. The CDR3 contains 11 residues. CDR1 and CDR2 (germline): MNHEY, SVGAGI.

Of note for this clone: A much larger clone lies one base from this, so it may be a read error. The identical CDR3 is also encoded by other nucleotide sequences in the sample. The chain carries TRBV9 and TRBJ1-6, with 7 bases identical to TRBD1. V trimming: 3 bases; J trimming: 10 bases; junction bases outside the gene matches: 4. Per the germline V gene, CDR1 is SGDLS and CDR2 is YYNGEE. The CDR3 runs 13 residues. The CDR3 region has the DNA TGTGCCAGCAGCGCCGACAGGGTCTCACCCCTCCACTTT. It yields the protein CASSADRVSPLHF.

CDR3 amino acids: CASSQDRVTDTQYF. The CDR3 DNA is TGTGCCAGCAGCCAAGACAGGGTCACAGATACGCAGTATTTT. The V call is TRBV4-2, the J call TRBJ2-3; tentative D call: TRBD1 (5 bases). Trimming stripped 0 bases from V and 2 bases from J, with 6 bases between. The CDR3 is made up of 14 amino acids. Germline V lookup: CDR1 LGHNA, CDR2 YNFKEQ.

The chain is built from TRBV27 and TRBJ2-2; 15 nucleotides align to TRBD2. The CDR3 contains 18 residues. Per germline, CDR1 MNHEY and CDR2 SMNVEV (reference sequence). After removal of 10 bases from V and 4 bases from J, the junction contained 13 bases not matched to a gene. The CDR3: CATGYGLAGGLGTGELFF. CDR3 sequence (DNA): TGTGCCACCGGCTATGGACTAGCGGGGGGGCTGGGCACCGGGGAGCTGTTTTTT.

The V and J genes are TRBV6-5 and TRBJ2-3; 8 nucleotides line up with TRBD1. The germline gives CDR1 MNHEY, CDR2 SVGAGI. V shed 6 bases, J shed 4 bases, and the junction held 3 bases outside the gene matches. This CDR3 is built from 13 residues. This CDR3 reads CASSTGGPDTQYF. The DNA of the CDR3 is TGTGCCAGCAGCACAGGGGGGCCAGATACGCAGTATTTT.

In its sample, this clone was seen a few times. The genes are TRBV2 and TRBJ2-7, with D perhaps matching TRBD1 (5 bases). This CDR3 has 12 residues. The V end lost 3 bases, the J end lost 3 bases, and 6 bases lay between the germline ends. CDR1 is SNHLY and CDR2 is FYNNEI in the germline V gene. DNA of the CDR3: TGTGCCAGCAGTGACGACAGCTACGAGCAGTACTTC. Translation gives CASSDDSYEQYF.

The rearrangement joins TRBV5-1 to TRBJ1-2; D unresolved. Looked up from germline, CDR1 is SGHRS and CDR2 is YFSETQ. Trimming shortened V by 4 bases and J by 4 bases, and 14 bases separated the two germline ends. This CDR3 region has 14 residues. CDR3 region: CASSARGPAYGYTF. As DNA, the CDR3 is TGCGCCAGCAGCGCACGAGGGCCGGCCTATGGCTACACCTTC.